These T cell receptor beta chains were read from a single sample in a study of blood T cell repertoires in COVID-19. Assay used: immunoSEQ multiplex PCR; TCRdb lists only in-frame clones, some missing. The profile covers 220,000 or so clones, with 84% appearing a single time and approximately 6.5% taken by the ten largest. Source material: PBMCs or T cells enriched from blood (not recorded which). The origin of the receptors is a woman aged 40 to 50 who had recovered from COVID-19. Each CDR3 is given without its conserved first and last residue. Each record gives: CDR3 protein, V gene.

CDR3aa: ASSSRDYSYNEQF
v_gene: TRBV7-8

CDR3aa: SVVGATGDPEKLF
v_gene: TRBV29-1

CDR3aa: ASSISGLGYNEQF
v_gene: TRBV19

CDR3aa: ASRNGLAANTDTQY
v_gene: TRBV3-1/TRBV3-2

CDR3aa: ASSPALYYEQY
v_gene: TRBV18

CDR3aa: ASSFGGFSGANVLT
v_gene: TRBV5-1

CDR3aa: ASSPRVRTEAF
v_gene: TRBV19

CDR3aa: AIRTGENYGYT
v_gene: TRBV10-3

CDR3aa: ASSYSSGGRGETQY
v_gene: TRBV6-5

CDR3aa: ASSLAGRGTGNTIY
v_gene: TRBV11-2

CDR3aa: ASSPMRGTTNTGELF
v_gene: TRBV28

CDR3aa: ASSFHHGGYNNYGYT
v_gene: TRBV28

CDR3aa: ASSLVQGAGETQY
v_gene: TRBV7-7

CDR3aa: ASTPASGPGTGELF
v_gene: TRBV9

CDR3aa: ATSDPAGSGELF
v_gene: TRBV24-1

CDR3aa: ASSLLPGTGHGYT
v_gene: TRBV4-1

CDR3aa: ASGLGQVYNEQF
v_gene: TRBV12-5

CDR3aa: ASSRDRNNEQF
v_gene: TRBV7-3

CDR3aa: ASSLNSGTASNQPQH
v_gene: TRBV7-2

CDR3aa: ASSFGSSGHYEQY
v_gene: TRBV27

CDR3aa: ASRQVAGRLGETQY
v_gene: TRBV3-1/TRBV3-2

CDR3aa: ASSQGAGVNTIY
v_gene: TRBV3-1/TRBV3-2

CDR3aa: ASSKAAGNSYEQY
v_gene: TRBV21-1

CDR3aa: ASSLDWTSGNLETQY
v_gene: TRBV11-2

CDR3aa: ASSQGQAQPQH
v_gene: TRBV7-9

CDR3aa: SGLDNEQF
v_gene: TRBV29-1

CDR3aa: ASSSTSGFYEQY
v_gene: TRBV7-9

CDR3aa: ASTGLEKLF
v_gene: TRBV28

CDR3aa: ASSELGGGLARSSYNEQF
v_gene: TRBV6-1

CDR3aa: AWSAVGNTIY
v_gene: TRBV30

CDR3aa: ASSLSIAGNTEAF
v_gene: TRBV5-1

CDR3aa: AWSVSRWSDTEAF
v_gene: TRBV30

CDR3aa: ASRGQDRKLF
v_gene: TRBV2

CDR3aa: ASSQDPDRGKLTEAF
v_gene: TRBV4-2

CDR3aa: ATSPTGRNTEAF
v_gene: TRBV24-1

CDR3aa: ASSLQGNSPLH
v_gene: TRBV7-9

CDR3aa: ASSFISTEAF
v_gene: TRBV11-2

CDR3aa: ASSSSTVRLTPNTGELF
v_gene: TRBV11-2

CDR3aa: ASSFSGMNTGELF
v_gene: TRBV5-1

CDR3aa: SARSFRAEY
v_gene: TRBV20-1

CDR3aa: ASSSPPGLAGGDTQY
v_gene: TRBV5-1